The T cell receptor beta chain described here comes from a study of blood T cell repertoires in COVID-19. Across the whole study: Sources were T cells, B-cell-depleted T cells, or PBMCs; the material itself was cDNA or gDNA.

Per the authors' pipeline: It was from reference gene primer amplification that nucleated cell counts were estimated. The repertoire was sequenced with immunoSEQ multiplex PCR; TCRdb's copy has only in-frame clones and lacks some. Clonal size and the V and J genes are those of that table, whereas D and trimming came from the DNA. The sample gives roughly 120,000 clones, approximately 80% of which show up once; 2.5% to 3% is in the top ten. V lost 5 bases and J lost 2, with 10 bases in between. The CDR3 has 13 amino acids. Germline V gene lookup returns CDR1 MDHEN and CDR2 SYDVKM. This sequence was found in a man between 45 and 60 years old with acute or convalescent COVID-19. The chain uses TRBV28 and TRBJ2-7, with D perhaps matching TRBD1 (6 bases). The sample consisted of peripheral blood. CDR3 in amino acids: CASSRQGPYEQYF. CDR3 bases: TGTGCCAGCAGTAGGCAGGGGCCCTACGAGCAGTACTTC.